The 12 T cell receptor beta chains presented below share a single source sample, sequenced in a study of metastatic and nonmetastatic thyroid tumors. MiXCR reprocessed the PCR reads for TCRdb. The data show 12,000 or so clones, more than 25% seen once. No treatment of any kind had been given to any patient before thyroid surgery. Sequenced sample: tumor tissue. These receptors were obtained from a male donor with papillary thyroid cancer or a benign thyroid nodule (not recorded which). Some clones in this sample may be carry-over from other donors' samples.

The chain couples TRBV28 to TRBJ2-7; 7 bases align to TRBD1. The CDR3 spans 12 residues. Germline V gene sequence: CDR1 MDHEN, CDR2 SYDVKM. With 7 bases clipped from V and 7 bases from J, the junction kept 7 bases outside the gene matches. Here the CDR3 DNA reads TGTGCCAGCAACAGACAGGGTTGGGAGCAGTACTTC. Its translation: CASNRQGWEQYF. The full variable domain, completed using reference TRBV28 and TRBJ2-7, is DVKVTQSSRYLVKRTGEKVFLECVQDMDHENMFWYRQDPGLGLRLIYFSYDVKMKEKGDIPEGYSVSREKKERFSLILESASTNQTSMYLCASNRQGWEQYFGPGTRLTVT.

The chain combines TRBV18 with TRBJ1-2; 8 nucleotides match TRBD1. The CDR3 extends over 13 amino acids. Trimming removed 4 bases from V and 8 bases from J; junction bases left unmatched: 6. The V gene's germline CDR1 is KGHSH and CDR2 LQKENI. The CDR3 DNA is TGTGCCAGCTCACAAGGACAGGGCGACGGCTACACCTTC. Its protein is CASSQGQGDGYTF.

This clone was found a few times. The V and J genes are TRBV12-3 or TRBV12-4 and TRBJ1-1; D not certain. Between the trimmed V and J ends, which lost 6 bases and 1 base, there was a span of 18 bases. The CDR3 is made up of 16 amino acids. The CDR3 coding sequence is TGTGCCAGCAGCTCATCTGCTTCGGGAGAGAACACTGAAGCTTTCTTT. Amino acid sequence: CASSSSASGENTEAFF.

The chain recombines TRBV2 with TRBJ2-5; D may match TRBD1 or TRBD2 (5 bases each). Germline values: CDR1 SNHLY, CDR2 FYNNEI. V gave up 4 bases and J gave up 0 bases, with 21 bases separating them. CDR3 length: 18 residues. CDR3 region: CASSGAVGQEMYQETQYF. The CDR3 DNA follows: TGTGCCAGCAGTGGAGCGGTGGGGCAGGAGATGTACCAAGAGACCCAGTACTTC.

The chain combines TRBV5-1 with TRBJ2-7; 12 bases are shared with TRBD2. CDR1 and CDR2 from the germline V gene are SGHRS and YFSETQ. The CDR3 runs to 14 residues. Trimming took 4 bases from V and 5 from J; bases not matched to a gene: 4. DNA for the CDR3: TGCGCCAGCAGCCCGACTAGCGGGAGTAACGAGCAGTACTTC. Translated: CASSPTSGSNEQYF. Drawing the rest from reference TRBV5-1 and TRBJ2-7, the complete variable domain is KAGVTQTPRYLIKTRGQQVTLSCSPISGHRSVSWYQQTPGQGLQFLFEYFSETQRNKGNFPGRFSGRQFSNSRSEMNVSTLELGDSALYLCASSPTSGSNEQYFGPGTRLTVT.

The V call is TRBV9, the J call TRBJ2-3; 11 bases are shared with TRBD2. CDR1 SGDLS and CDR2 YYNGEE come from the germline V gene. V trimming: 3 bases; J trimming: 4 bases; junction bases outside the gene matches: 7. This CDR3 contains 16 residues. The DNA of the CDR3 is TGTGCCAGCAGCGCGGGACTAGCGGTGAGTGCAGATACGCAGTATTTT. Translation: CASSAGLAVSADTQYF.

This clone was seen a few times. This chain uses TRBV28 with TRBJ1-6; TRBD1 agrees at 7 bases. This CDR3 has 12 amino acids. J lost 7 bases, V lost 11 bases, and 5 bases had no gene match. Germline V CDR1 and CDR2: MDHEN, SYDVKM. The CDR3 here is CAAGTENSPLHF. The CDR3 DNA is TGTGCCGCCGGGACAGAGAATTCACCCCTCCACTTT.

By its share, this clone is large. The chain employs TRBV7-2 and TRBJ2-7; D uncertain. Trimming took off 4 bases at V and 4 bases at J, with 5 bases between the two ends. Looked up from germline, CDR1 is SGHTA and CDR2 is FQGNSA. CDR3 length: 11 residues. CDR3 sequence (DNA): TGTGCCAGCAGCTCCTATTACGAGCAGTACTTC. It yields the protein CASSSYYEQYF. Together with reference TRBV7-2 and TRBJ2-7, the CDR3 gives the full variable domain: GAGVSQSPSNKVTEKGKDVELRCDPISGHTALYWYRQSLGQGLEFLIYFQGNSAPDKSGLPSDRFSAERTGGSVSTLTIQRTQQEDSAVYLCASSSYYEQYFGPGTRLTVT.

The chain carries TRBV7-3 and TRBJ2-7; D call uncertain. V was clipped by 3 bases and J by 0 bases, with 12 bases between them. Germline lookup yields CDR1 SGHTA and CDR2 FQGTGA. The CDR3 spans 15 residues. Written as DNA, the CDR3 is TGTGCCAGCAGCTTCGGCAGCCATAGCTCCTACGAGCAGTACTTC. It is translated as CASSFGSHSSYEQYF. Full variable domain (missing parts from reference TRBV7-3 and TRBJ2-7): GAGVSQTPSNKVTEKGKYVELRCDPISGHTALYWYRQSLGQGPEFLIYFQGTGAADDSGLPNDRFFAVRPEGSVSTLKIQRTERGDSAVYLCASSFGSHSSYEQYFGPGTRLTVT.

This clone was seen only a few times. DNA for the CDR3: TGCGCCAGCAGTGAGTCCGGCGGACTAGCGGAGCACAATGAGCAGTTCTTC. Translating it yields CASSESGGLAEHNEQFF. The chain carries TRBV10-2 and TRBJ2-1, with TRBD2 identical over 10 bases. The CDR3 runs to 17 residues. The J segment lost 5 bases and the V segment lost 0 bases, leaving 7 bases of the junction unmatched. Germline assignment: CDR1 WSHSY and CDR2 SAAADI.

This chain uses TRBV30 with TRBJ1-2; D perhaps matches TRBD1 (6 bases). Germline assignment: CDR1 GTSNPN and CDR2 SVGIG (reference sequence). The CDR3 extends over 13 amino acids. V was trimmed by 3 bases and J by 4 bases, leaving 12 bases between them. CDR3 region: CAWRQDSRYGYTF. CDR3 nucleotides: TGTGCCTGGAGGCAGGACAGCCGCTATGGCTACACCTTC.

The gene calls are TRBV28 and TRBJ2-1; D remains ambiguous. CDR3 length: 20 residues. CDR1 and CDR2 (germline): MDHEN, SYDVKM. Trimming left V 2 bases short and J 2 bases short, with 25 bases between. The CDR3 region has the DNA TGTGCCAGCAGTTTAAGGTCGGTCGCCTTTCCCCTATTCGCCTACAATGAGCAGTTCTTC. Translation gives CASSLRSVAFPLFAYNEQFF.